These T cell receptor beta chains were read from a single sample in a study of blood T cell repertoires in COVID-19. The table came from immunoSEQ multiplex PCR; TCRdb's copy has only in-frame clones and leaves some out. The data show about 200,000 clones, 80% to 90% seen once. Sequenced: peripheral blood. The receptors were gathered from a middle-aged woman with active or convalescent COVID-19. The CDR3 runs from the conserved cysteine through the conserved F or W.

>TRBJ1-3|TRBV7-6
CASSLEMTGFGGNTIYF
>TRBJ1-2|TRBV5-6
CASSLATGTINGYTF
>TRBJ1-1|TRBV4-1
CASSQDRDTEAFF
>TRBJ2-3|TRBV6-6
CASRGGPTDTQYF
>TRBJ1-2|TRBV6-1
CASSDPGNYGYTF
>TRBJ2-7|TRBV4-2
CASSRDRVSYEQYF
>TRBJ2-3|TRBV24-1
CATSDVGLAGGLADTQYF
>TRBJ2-7|TRBV5-1
CASSTRDRDPEQYF
>TRBJ2-1|TRBV19
CASSTDRTYNEQFF
>TRBJ2-7|TRBV5-1
CASSSHSGRAFLSYEQYF
>TRBJ2-7|TRBV19
CASSRSPGQNYEQYF
>TRBJ1-1|TRBV15
CATSRDPGGNTEAFF
>TRBJ2-2|TRBV5-1
CASSSGLSGLNTGELFF
>TRBJ1-2|TRBV7-9
CASGNRDRGRHGYTF
>TRBJ2-5|TRBV18
CASSPQVEETQYF
>TRBJ1-1|TRBV30
CAWTEQTNTEAFF
>TRBJ2-7|TRBV18
CASSPSGLAGYYEQYF
>TRBJ2-7|TRBV12-3/TRBV12-4
CASSDLQDYEQYF
>TRBJ1-5|TRBV4-1
CASSQDPGRGEPWQPQHF
>TRBJ2-5|TRBV6-5
CASTRLAGDQETQYF
>TRBJ1-6|TRBV19
CASSIDPSNSPLHF